This T cell receptor beta chain was sequenced for a study of OX40 agonist ivuxolimab in advanced cancers. Looking at the study overall: From about 23 to 85 years was the age range, with a mean of around 60 years, and 65% to 90% were male. One patient with hepatocellular carcinoma and two with cutaneous melanoma, three in all, had partial responses. Study observations and caveats: Not determined was the antigen specificity of the expanded peripheral T cells. At 0.1 to 3.0 mg/kg and by week 6, CD4+ and CD8+ T cells in the blood had expanded clonally.

This CDR3 comprises 16 residues. Germline CDR1 is SGDLS and CDR2 is YYNGEE. V shed 1 base and J shed 10 bases, with 18 bases lying between them. For this clone: Its target is not known.

Method: immunoSEQ multiplex PCR; TCRdb's copy keeps in-frame clones and lacks some. The sample holds tens of thousands of clones, 65% to 85% seen once. This rearrangement joins TRBV9 to TRBJ1-6, with a weak D call TRBD1 (5 bases). The receptor was derived from an adult with an advanced solid tumor such as melanoma, head and neck, liver or kidney cancer. This sample comprised CD4+ or CD8+ T cells sorted from blood, obtained in a trial of the OX40 agonist ivuxolimab. CDR3 amino acids: CASSVSPGIITSPLHF. CDR3 in DNA: TGTGCCAGCAGCGTAAGCCCAGGGATTATTACGTCACCCCTCCACTTT.